Described below is a single TCR beta chain sequence and its context. Treatment noted: oral pan-JAK inhibitor, 5-10 mg twice daily. This CDR3 region has 10 residues. CDR1 is SQVTM, CDR2 ANQGSEA, per germline. Trimming cost V 2 bases and J 6 bases, with 4 bases left between them. RNA extraction and reverse transcription yielded cDNA as sequencing template. Method: immunoSEQ multiplex PCR; TCRdb's copy keeps in-frame clones and lacks some. The sample has 150,000 to 200,000 clones, around 71% seen once. This entry is derived from a study of CD8+ T cells in alopecia areata. Study context: The percentage of affected scalp area served as the score of severity for treated patients.

The TCR was taken from a human donor with alopecia areata. This specimen consisted of CD4+ T cells sorted from blood, obtained at week 4, from a patient treated with tofacitinib. The genes are TRBV29-1 and TRBJ2-5; no definite D call. The chain's CDR3 is CSVERQTQYF. In nucleotides, the CDR3 is TGCAGCGTTGAACGACAGACCCAGTACTTC. Full variable domain (rest looked up from reference TRBV29-1 and TRBJ2-5): SAVISQKPSRDICQRGTSLTIQCQVDSQVTMMFWYRQQPGQSLTLIATANQGSEATYESGFVIDKFPISRPNLTFSTLTVSNMSPEDSSIYLCSVERQTQYFGPGTRLLVL.